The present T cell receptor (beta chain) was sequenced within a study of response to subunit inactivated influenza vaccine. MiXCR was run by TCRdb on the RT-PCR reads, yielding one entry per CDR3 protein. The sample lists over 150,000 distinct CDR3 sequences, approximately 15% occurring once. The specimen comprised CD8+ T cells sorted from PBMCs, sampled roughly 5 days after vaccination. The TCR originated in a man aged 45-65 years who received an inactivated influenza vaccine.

The CDR3 DNA sequence: TGTGCCAGCAGCCCTTTTTTGGCTAGCGGGGTAATAGATACGCAGTATTTT. It codes for CASSPFLASGVIDTQYF. The chain combines TRBV11-2 with TRBJ2-3, with 9 bases lining up with TRBD2. CDR3 length: 17 residues. The trim removed 5 bases at V and 5 bases at J, leaving 14 bases unmatched. The germline gives CDR1 SGHAT, CDR2 FQNNGV. Looking up the rest from reference TRBV11-2 and TRBJ2-3 gives the full variable domain: EAGVAQSPRYKIIEKRQSVAFWCNPISGHATLYWYQQILGQGPKLLIQFQNNGVVDDSQLPKDRFSAERLKGVDSTLKIQPAKLEDSAVYLCASSPFLASGVIDTQYFGPGTRLTVL.